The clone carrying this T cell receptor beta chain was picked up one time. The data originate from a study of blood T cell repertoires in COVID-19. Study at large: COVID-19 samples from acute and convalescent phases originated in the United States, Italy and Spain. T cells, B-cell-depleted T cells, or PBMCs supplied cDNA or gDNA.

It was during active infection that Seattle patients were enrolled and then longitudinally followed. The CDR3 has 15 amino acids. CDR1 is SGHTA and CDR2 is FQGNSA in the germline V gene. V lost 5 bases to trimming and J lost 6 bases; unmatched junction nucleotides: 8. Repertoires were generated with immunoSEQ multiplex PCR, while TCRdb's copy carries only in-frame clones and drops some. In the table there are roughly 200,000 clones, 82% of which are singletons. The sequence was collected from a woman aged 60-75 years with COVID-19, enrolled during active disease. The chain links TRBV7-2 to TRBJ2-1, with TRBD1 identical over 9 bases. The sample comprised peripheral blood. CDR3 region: CASSLRDRVGNEQFF. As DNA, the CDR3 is TGTGCCAGCAGCCTCCGGGACAGGGTTGGCAATGAGCAGTTCTTC.